Sequencing of this TCR beta chain was carried out in a study of post-analysis software for immune sequencing data. Study findings and constraints: Multiple sclerosis patients showed significantly lower normalized Chao1 diversity than controls did. A few TRBV segments, TRBV5-6, TRBV5-1 and TRBV20-1 among them, were found more frequent in patients than controls.

The CDR3 is 12 amino acids. V gave up 10 bases and J gave up 0 bases, with 4 bases separating them. The V gene's germline CDR1 is ENHRY and CDR2 SYGVKD. This clonotype was found a few times. The antigen is undetermined. Every TCR beta cDNA library bore unique molecular identifiers. From around 0.96 to 9.9 million T cells, 400,000 to 500,000 cDNA molecules were obtained. Each CDR3 protein gets one entry after TCRdb re-called the PCR reads with MiXCR. This table holds some 690,000 distinct CDR3 sequences, about 27% found once. The chain has TRBV10-3 and TRBJ2-6; no definite D call. Sequences were obtained from blood. This TCR came from a girl aged 5-17 years with multiple sclerosis. The CDR3 coding sequence is TGTGCCACCTACTCTGGGGCCAACGTCCTGACTTTC. It specifies CATYSGANVLTF.